The 12 T cell receptor beta chains reported below all come from one sample, sequenced in a study of T-cell reconstitution after alpha-beta-depleted transplantation in children. Preparing the TCRbeta library involved the use of unique molecular identifiers. TCRdb reprocessed the PCR reads via MiXCR and lists one record per CDR3 protein. The data show just over 950,000 distinct CDR3 sequences, roughly 29% seen once. Sequenced material: PBMCs, mostly from graft donor cells, taken 360 days after TCRalphabeta/CD19-depleted stem cell transplant. Every receptor here comes from a boy in the first two years of life who had a stem cell transplant for SCID, so the T cells may come from the graft donor.

This clonotype was seen a handful of times. The CDR3 sequence: CASSQAGEDSTEAFF. CDR3 coding DNA: TGTGCCAGCAGCCAAGCAGGAGAGGACAGCACTGAAGCTTTCTTT. The V and J genes are TRBV4-2 and TRBJ1-1; perhaps TRBD1 as D (6 bases). The V end lost 1 base, the J end lost 4 bases, and 13 bases lay between the germline ends. Germline V lookup: CDR1 LGHNA, CDR2 YNFKEQ. This CDR3 spans 15 amino acids.

This chain connects TRBV20-1 to TRBJ2-5; D is undetermined. There are 11 residues in the CDR3. CDR1 DFQATT and CDR2 SNEGSKA come from the germline V gene (reference sequence). Trimming left V 6 bases short and J 8 bases short, with 13 bases between. The CDR3: CSAPSPATQYF. The CDR3 bases are TGCAGTGCACCCTCACCCGCTACCCAGTACTTC.

The chain uses TRBV20-1 and TRBJ2-1; 8 bases map to TRBD2. CDR3 size: 13 residues. The trim removed 3 bases at V and 8 bases at J, leaving 6 bases unmatched. CDR1 DFQATT and CDR2 SNEGSKA come from the germline V gene (reference sequence). CDR3 loop: CSASGGGVDEQFF. Written as DNA, the CDR3 is TGCAGTGCTAGCGGGGGGGGCGTCGATGAGCAGTTCTTC.

The sample holds a few counts of this clonotype. The rearrangement joins TRBV6-5 to TRBJ2-7, with unresolved D. The CDR3 runs to 16 residues. CDR1 MNHEY and CDR2 SVGAGI come from the germline V gene. V was pared by 4 bases and J by 1 base, with 17 bases between. The CDR3 coding sequence is TGTGCCAGCAGTTCTGCCCTCCTGAGATATTCCTACGAGCAGTACTTC. Its protein product is CASSSALLRYSYEQYF.

This clonotype was seen more than once but under ten times. The genes are TRBV4-3 and TRBJ2-2; D possibly corresponds to TRBD2 (7 bases). The V end was cut by 1 base, the J end by 6 bases, with 15 bases between. The CDR3 is 16 residues long. The V gene's germline CDR1 is LGHNA and CDR2 YSLEER. The CDR3 DNA sequence: TGCGCCAGCAGCCAAGTTGGGGGGGCCCCCTCCGGGGAGCTGTTTTTT. Amino acids: CASSQVGGAPSGELFF.

The chain uses TRBV7-8 and TRBJ1-5; tentative D call: TRBD1 (6 bases). This CDR3 has 15 amino acids. Germline V gives CDR1 SGHVS, CDR2 FQNEAQ. V shed 4 bases and J shed 5 bases, with 15 bases lying between them. Here the CDR3 reads CASSSLGDTDQPQHF. The CDR3 DNA reads TGTGCCAGCAGCTCCCTCGGGGACACGGATCAGCCCCAGCATTTT.

The chain has TRBV29-1 and TRBJ1-1; no clear D gene. The germline gives CDR1 SQVTM, CDR2 ANQGSEA. This CDR3 has 13 amino acids. V lost 3 bases to trimming and J lost 0 bases, with 8 bases between them. As DNA, the CDR3 is TGCAGCGTTGAGAGGGAATTGAACACTGAAGCTTTCTTT. Translation gives CSVERELNTEAFF.

This clonotype was counted a few times. The V and J genes are TRBV7-6 and TRBJ2-3; possibly TRBD2 for D (5 bases). The CDR3 is 13 amino acids. V was pared by 5 bases and J by 7 bases, with 13 bases between. The V gene's germline CDR1 is SGHVS and CDR2 FNYEAQ. CDR3 protein: CASSVQLANTQYF. The CDR3 DNA reads TGTGCCAGCAGCGTACAGCTAGCAAATACGCAGTATTTT.

This clonotype was picked up a small number of times. The chain employs TRBV6-2 or TRBV6-3 and TRBJ2-7; D not resolved. Germline lookup yields CDR1 MNHEY and CDR2 SVGEGT. The CDR3 has 12 residues. Trimming removed 6 bases at V and 5 bases at J, with 11 bases between. CDR3: CASSRVAHEQYF. CDR3 in DNA: TGTGCCAGCAGCCGCGTTGCCCACGAGCAGTACTTC.

The chain is built from TRBV7-9 and TRBJ2-7; either TRBD1 or TRBD2 may supply D (5 bases each). This CDR3 comprises 13 residues. Germline V CDR1 and CDR2: SEHNR, FQNEAQ (reference sequence). The ends were cut back, 3 bases at V and 7 bases at J, with 13 bases in the middle. For the CDR3, the DNA is TGTGCCAGCAGCTTTATCCCTGGGGGAGAGCAGTACTTC. It is translated as CASSFIPGGEQYF.

This clonotype turned up a few times. This chain uses TRBV29-1 with TRBJ1-2, with 9 bases lining up with TRBD1. CDR3 length equals 12 residues. V trimming: 6 bases; J trimming: 8 bases; junction bases outside the gene matches: 7. Germline CDR1 reads SQVTM; CDR2 reads ANQGSEA. In nucleotides, the CDR3 is TGCAGCGTCCTAGGGACAGGGCGCGGCTACACCTTC. Its protein product is CSVLGTGRGYTF.

In its sample, this clonotype was seen a few times. This chain links TRBV6-2 or TRBV6-3 with TRBJ1-1; 8 bases map to TRBD1. CDR1 MNHEY and CDR2 SVGEGT come from the germline V gene. The CDR3 sequence is 20 residues long. The V and J ends lost 0 bases and 1 base, in that order; junction bases with no gene match: 16. This chain's CDR3 is CASSYSILPDRGLPNTEAFF. In nucleotides, the CDR3 is TGTGCCAGCAGTTACTCGATACTCCCCGACAGGGGCCTCCCGAACACTGAAGCTTTCTTT.